This T cell receptor beta chain was identified during a study of shared clonotypes between healthy human individuals. This clone showed up just once. Profiled with immunoSEQ multiplex PCR; TCRdb holds only in-frame clones, not every one. Here the sample spans about 560,000 clones, around 80% being singletons. Germline lookup yields CDR1 SNHLY and CDR2 FYNNEI. The trim removed 6 bases at V and 4 bases at J, leaving 11 bases unmatched. The CDR3 is 15 residues long. The specimen was PBMCs. The gene calls are TRBV2 and TRBJ2-7; 8 nucleotides match TRBD2. The origin of this receptor is a middle-aged woman in good health. Some clones in this sample may be carry-over from other donors' samples. This CDR3 reads CASRNRERESYEQYF. CDR3 sequence (DNA): TGTGCCAGCAGGAATAGAGAGCGGGAGTCGTACGAGCAGTACTTC.